This T cell receptor (beta chain) was profiled in a study of blood T cell repertoires in COVID-19. Study summary: PBMCs, B-cell-depleted T cells, or T cells were the source of the cDNA or gDNA that made up the material.

Sequenced by immunoSEQ multiplex PCR; TCRdb stores in-frame clones only, minus some. The table shows around 300,000 clones, with about four fifths occurring only once. V dropped 5 bases and J dropped 5; count of bases not matched to a gene: 5. The CDR3 is 14 residues long. CDR1 is MNHEY and CDR2 is SMNVEV in the germline V gene (reference sequence). The sample comprised peripheral blood. This rearrangement joins TRBV27 to TRBJ2-7; 11 bases fit TRBD1. The TCR sequence derives from a young man with active or convalescent COVID-19. Written as DNA, the CDR3 is TGTGCCAGCAGTCAGGACAGGGGGCAAAACGAGCAGTACTTC. Its protein product is CASSQDRGQNEQYF.